This T cell receptor beta chain is drawn from a study of T cell repertoires in aging, cancer and after chemotherapy. Study overall: Paired samples before and after chemotherapy came from glioblastoma patients receiving temozolomide-based therapy. Study observations and caveats: Age-matched healthy donors had significantly more diverse, less clonal blood TCR repertoires than untreated cancer patients.

The CDR3 extends over 14 amino acids. V was clipped by 6 bases and J by 7 bases; unmatched bases: 9. TRB rearrangements spanning V, D and J were amplified using mixed TRB-A/B primers. MiXCR, run by TCRdb on the multiplex PCR reads, gives a single entry per CDR3 protein. This sample has approximately 600 distinct CDR3 sequences; roughly a fifth occur once, and the top ten carry roughly 40%. This clonotype is judged medium-sized. The antigen is undetermined. Peripheral blood genomic DNA, not sorted cells or RNA, was the template. This chain joins TRBV12-3 or TRBV12-4 and TRBJ2-7, with 10 bases matching TRBD2. The sequence came from a human donor with a solid tumor. The sample consisted of blood. The CDR3 loop is CASSRSGGLGEQYF. DNA for the CDR3: TGTGCCAGCAGCCGTAGCGGGGGGCTCGGGGAGCAGTACTTC.